The clone carrying this T cell receptor beta chain was found a few times. V gave up 6 bases and J gave up 5 bases; unmatched junction bases: 5. The CDR3 has 13 amino acids. CDR1 and CDR2 from the germline V gene are MNHNS and SASEGT. This specimen belongs to a study of cytomegalovirus exposure and HLA in healthy donors. With 60 Vbeta and 13 Jbeta primers, the PCR was carried out. Clones were read by immunoSEQ multiplex PCR, and TCRdb kept only the in-frame ones, dropping some. Among some 170,000 clones, about 80% were seen once, and the ten largest hold 1.3%. The V and J genes are TRBV6-1 and TRBJ1-1, with 8 bases matching TRBD1. The TCR originated in a woman between 45 and 60 years old in good health and CMV-seronegative. Sequencing was carried out using PBMCs. The CDR3 DNA sequence: TGTGCCAGCAGCAGGGGGCGCTTGACTGAAGCTTTCTTT. It translates to CASSRGRLTEAFF.